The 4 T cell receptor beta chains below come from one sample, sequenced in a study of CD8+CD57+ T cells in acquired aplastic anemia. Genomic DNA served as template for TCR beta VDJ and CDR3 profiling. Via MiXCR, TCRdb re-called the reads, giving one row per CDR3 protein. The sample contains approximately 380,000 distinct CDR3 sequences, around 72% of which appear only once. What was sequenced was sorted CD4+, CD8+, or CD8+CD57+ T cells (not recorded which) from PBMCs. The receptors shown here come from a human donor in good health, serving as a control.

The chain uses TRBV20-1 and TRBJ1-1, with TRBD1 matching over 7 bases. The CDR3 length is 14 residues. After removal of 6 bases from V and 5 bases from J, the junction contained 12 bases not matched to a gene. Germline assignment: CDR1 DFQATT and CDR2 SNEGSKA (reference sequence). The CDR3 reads CSAMDRTKRTEAFF. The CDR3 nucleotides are TGCAGTGCAATGGACAGGACCAAGCGGACTGAAGCTTTCTTT.

The CDR3 DNA is TGTGCCAGCAGTTCACCGGGTCAGGTCACCTACGAGCATTTT. Translation: CASSSPGQVTYEHF. V usage is TRBV9 and J usage is TRBJ1-5, with D unresolved. The CDR3 is made up of 14 amino acids. The germline gives CDR1 SGDLS, CDR2 YYNGEE. V dropped 5 bases and J dropped 14 bases, with 23 bases sitting between them.

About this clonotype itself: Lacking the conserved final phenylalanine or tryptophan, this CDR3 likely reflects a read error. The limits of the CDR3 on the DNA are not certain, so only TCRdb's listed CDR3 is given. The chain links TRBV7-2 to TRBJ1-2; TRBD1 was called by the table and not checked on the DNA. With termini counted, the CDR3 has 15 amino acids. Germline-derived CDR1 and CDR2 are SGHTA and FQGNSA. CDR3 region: CASSPLPAHTQYFGP.

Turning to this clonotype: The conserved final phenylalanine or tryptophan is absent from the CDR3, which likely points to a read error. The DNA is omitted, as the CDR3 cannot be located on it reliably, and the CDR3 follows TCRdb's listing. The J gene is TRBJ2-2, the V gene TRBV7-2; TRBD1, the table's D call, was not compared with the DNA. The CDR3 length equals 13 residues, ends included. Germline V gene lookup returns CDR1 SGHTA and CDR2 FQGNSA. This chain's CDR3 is CASSLTQGAYEQY.